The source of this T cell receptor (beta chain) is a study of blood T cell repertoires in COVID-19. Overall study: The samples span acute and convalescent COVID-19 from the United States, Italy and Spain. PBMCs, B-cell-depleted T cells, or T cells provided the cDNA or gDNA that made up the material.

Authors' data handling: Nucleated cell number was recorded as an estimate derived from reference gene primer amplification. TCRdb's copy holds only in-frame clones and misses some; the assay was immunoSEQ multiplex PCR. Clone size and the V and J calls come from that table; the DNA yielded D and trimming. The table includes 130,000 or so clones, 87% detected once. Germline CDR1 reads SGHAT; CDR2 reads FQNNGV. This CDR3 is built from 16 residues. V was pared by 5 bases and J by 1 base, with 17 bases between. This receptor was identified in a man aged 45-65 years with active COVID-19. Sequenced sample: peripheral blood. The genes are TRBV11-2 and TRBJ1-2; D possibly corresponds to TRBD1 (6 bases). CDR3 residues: CASSMDLWTVNYGYTF. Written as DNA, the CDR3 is TGTGCCAGCAGCATGGACCTATGGACAGTTAACTATGGCTACACCTTC.